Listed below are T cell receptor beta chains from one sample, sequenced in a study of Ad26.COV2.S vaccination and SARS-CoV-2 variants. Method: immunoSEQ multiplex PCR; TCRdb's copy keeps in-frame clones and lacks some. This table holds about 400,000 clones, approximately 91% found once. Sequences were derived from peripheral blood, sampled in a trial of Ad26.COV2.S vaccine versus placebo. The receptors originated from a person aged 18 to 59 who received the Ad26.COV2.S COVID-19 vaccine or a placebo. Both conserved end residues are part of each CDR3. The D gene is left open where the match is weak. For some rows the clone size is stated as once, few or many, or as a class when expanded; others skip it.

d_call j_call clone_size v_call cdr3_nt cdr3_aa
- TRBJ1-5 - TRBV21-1 TGTGCCAGCAGCAAGTTTAGAGGGGGACAGGGGAAATATAGCAATCAGCCCCAGCATTTT CASSKFRGGQGKYSNQPQHF
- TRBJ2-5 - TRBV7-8 TGTGCCAGCAGCAAGGCCCAAGAGACCCAGTACTTC CASSKAQETQYF
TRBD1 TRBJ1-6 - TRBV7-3 TGTGCCAGCAGCATCGGGACAGGTTCACCCCTCCACTTT CASSIGTGSPLHF
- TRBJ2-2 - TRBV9 TGTGCCAGCAGCGTAAGCCCGGACATCACCGGGGAGCTGTTTTTT CASSVSPDITGELFF
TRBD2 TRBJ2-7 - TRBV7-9 TGTGCCAGCAGCCGAAATAGCGGGGCCTACGAGCAGTACTTC CASSRNSGAYEQYF
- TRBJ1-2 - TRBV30 TGTGCCTGGATAAGGGAAGCTAACTATGGCTACACCTTC CAWIREANYGYTF
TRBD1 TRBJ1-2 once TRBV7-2 TGTGCCAGCAGCCTCGACAGGGGAGGCTATGGCTACACCTTC CASSLDRGGYGYTF
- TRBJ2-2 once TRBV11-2 TGTGCCAGCAGCTCCCGAAGAAACACCGGGGAGCTGTTTTTT CASSSRRNTGELFF
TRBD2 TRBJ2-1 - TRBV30 TGTGCCTGCATTTGGGGACTAGCGGTAGGTGAGCAGTTCTTC CACIWGLAVGEQFF
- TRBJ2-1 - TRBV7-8 TGTGCCAGCAGCTTAGGTCCCTACAATGAGCAGTTCTTC CASSLGPYNEQFF
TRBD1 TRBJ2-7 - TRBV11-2 TGTGCCAGCAGCCAGGACAGGGATCGGGAGCAGTACTTC CASSQDRDREQYF
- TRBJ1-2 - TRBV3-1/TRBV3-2 TGTGCCAGCAGCCAAAGGGGGGATGGCTACACCTTC CASSQRGDGYTF
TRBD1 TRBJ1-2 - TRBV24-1 TGTGCCACCAGTGATTCGGACAGGGGATATGGCTACACCTTC CATSDSDRGYGYTF
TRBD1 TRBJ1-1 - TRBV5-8 TGTGCCAGCAGCTTGTCTGGACAGGGAAGAAACACTGAAGCTTTCTTT CASSLSGQGRNTEAFF
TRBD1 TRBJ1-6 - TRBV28 TGTGCCAGCAGTTTATTGGGACAGGGCTCCAATTCACCCCTCCACTTT CASSLLGQGSNSPLHF
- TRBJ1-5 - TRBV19 TGTGCCAGGACGCCCAGGGGTCCTCGACAGCCCCAGCATTTT CARTPRGPRQPQHF
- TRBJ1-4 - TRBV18 TGTGCCAGCTCACCACAACAGAATGAAAAACTGTTTTTT CASSPQQNEKLFF
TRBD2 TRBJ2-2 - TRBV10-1 TGCGCCAGCAGCCAGACTAGCGGGAGGGGCACCGGGGAGCTGTTTTTT CASSQTSGRGTGELFF
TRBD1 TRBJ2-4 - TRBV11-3 TGTGCCAGCAGCTTCGGACAGGGCGAGGTTCAGTACTTC CASSFGQGEVQYF
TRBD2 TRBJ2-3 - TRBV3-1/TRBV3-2 TGTGCCAGCAGCCAAGATCCCCCGGGAGGGCGGGTCACAGATACGCAGTATTTT CASSQDPPGGRVTDTQYF
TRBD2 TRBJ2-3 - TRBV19 TGTGCCAGTAGTATAGGGCTAGCGGGAGATACGCAGTATTTT CASSIGLAGDTQYF
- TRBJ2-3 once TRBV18 TGTGCCAGCTCACCATCGCCAACTAGCACAGATACGCAGTATTTT CASSPSPTSTDTQYF
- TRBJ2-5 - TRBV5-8 TGTGCCAGCCGGAGGGTTGCAGGACAAGAGACCCAGTACTTC CASRRVAGQETQYF
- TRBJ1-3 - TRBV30 TGTGCCTGGAGGGAGTGGCGGAGGGGGGGATCTGGTGGAAACACCATATATTTT CAWREWRRGGSGGNTIYF
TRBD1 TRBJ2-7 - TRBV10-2 TGCGCCACCAGACAGGGACCTTACGAGCAGTACTTC CATRQGPYEQYF
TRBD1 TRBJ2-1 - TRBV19 TGTGCCAGTAGCCGCCGACAGGGGCTCTCATACAATGAGCAGTTCTTC CASSRRQGLSYNEQFF
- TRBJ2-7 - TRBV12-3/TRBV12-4 TGTGCCAGCAGTTTATACCACGAGCAGTACTTC CASSLYHEQYF
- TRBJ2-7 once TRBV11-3 TGTGCCAGCAGCCCCCCCCCTGGGACGGGAAGCTCCTACGAGCAGTACTTC CASSPPPGTGSSYEQYF
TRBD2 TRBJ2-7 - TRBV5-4 TGTGCCAGCAGCCCGGGACTAGCGGGAGGGCCAAACCACGAGCAGTACTTC CASSPGLAGGPNHEQYF
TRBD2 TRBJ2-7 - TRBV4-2 TGTGCCAGCAGCCAAGCGGGAGGGCCCTACGAGCAGTACTTC CASSQAGGPYEQYF
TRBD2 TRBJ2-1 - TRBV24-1 TGTGCCACCAGTGATGCTAGCGGGCAATCTAGGAATGAGCAGTTCTTC CATSDASGQSRNEQFF
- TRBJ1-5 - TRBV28 TGTGCCAGCAGTTTATCGTATCAGCCCCAGCATTTT CASSLSYQPQHF
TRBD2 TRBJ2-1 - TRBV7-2 TGTGCCAGCAGCCGCTATTGGTTGGGCTTTGGCGGGAGTTACAATGAGCAGTTCTTC CASSRYWLGFGGSYNEQFF
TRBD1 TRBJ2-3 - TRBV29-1 TGCAGCGGGGGACAGCCTACAGATACGCAGTATTTT CSGGQPTDTQYF
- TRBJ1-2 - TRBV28 TGTGCCAGCTCAGGGAGTCAGGGCTACACCTTC CASSGSQGYTF
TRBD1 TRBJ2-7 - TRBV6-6 TGTGCCAGCATTTCTCGGGACAGGTCCTCCTACGAGCAGTACTTC CASISRDRSSYEQYF
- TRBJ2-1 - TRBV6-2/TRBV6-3 TGTGCCAGCAGCGCCTCGGGGGATAGCCAATTTGTCTCCTACAATGAGCAGTTCTTC CASSASGDSQFVSYNEQFF
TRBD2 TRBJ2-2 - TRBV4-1 TGCGCCAGCAGCCAAGCGTTAGGGGTAGCGGGAGGGAACACCGGGGAGCTGTTTTTT CASSQALGVAGGNTGELFF
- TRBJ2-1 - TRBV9 TGTGCCAGCAGCGCCGAAGGACAGACTGTAAATGAGCAGTTCTTC CASSAEGQTVNEQFF
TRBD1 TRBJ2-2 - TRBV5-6 TGTGCCAGCAGCTATGGGACAGGGACCGGGGAGCTGTTTTTT CASSYGTGTGELFF
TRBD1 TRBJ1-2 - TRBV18 TGTGCCAGCTCACCAACGGACAGGGCCCGAGGCTACACCTTC CASSPTDRARGYTF
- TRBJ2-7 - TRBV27 TGTGCCAGCAGCCCACAGAACTCGGGCTACGAGCAGTACTTC CASSPQNSGYEQYF
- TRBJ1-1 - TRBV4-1 TGCGCCAGCAGCCAATGGGGCTCGAACCCCGAAGCTTTCTTT CASSQWGSNPEAFF
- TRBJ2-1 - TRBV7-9 TGTGCCAGCAGCTTAGAAGCGGGTTACAATGAGCAGTTCTTC CASSLEAGYNEQFF
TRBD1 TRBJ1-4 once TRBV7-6 TGTGCCAGCAGCTTAGTACAGGGGTTCAATGAAAAACTGTTTTTT CASSLVQGFNEKLFF
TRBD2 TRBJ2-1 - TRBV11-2 TGTGCCAGCAGCTTAGGGACTAGCTTCTCGTACAATGAGCAGTTCTTC CASSLGTSFSYNEQFF
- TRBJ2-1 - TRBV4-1 TGCGCCAGCAGCCAAGATATCGTGACTACACACAATGAGCAGTTCTTC CASSQDIVTTHNEQFF
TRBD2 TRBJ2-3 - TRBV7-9 TGTGCCAGCAGCGAGACCGGGACTACTATCACAGATACGCAGTATTTT CASSETGTTITDTQYF
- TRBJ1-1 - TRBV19 TGTGCCAGTAGTATTATGGGCTTGGGGAGAGCTTTCTTT CASSIMGLGRAFF
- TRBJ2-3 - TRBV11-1 TGTGCCAGCAGCTTAGGAGTTTGGGGAGATACGCAGTATTTT CASSLGVWGDTQYF
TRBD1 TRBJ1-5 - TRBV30 TGTGCCTGTGGACAGGGAGTTGGTCAGCCCCAGCATTTT CACGQGVGQPQHF
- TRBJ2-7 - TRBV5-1 TGCGCCAGCAGCATCCTCGGGGGGCTTCAATACGAGCAGTACTTC CASSILGGLQYEQYF
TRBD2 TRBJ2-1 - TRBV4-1 TGCGCCAGCAGCCATGCGGGGACTAGCGTATACAATGAGCAGTTCTTC CASSHAGTSVYNEQFF
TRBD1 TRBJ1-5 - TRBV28 TGTGCCAGCAGTGGGACAGGGGGCTTTAGCAATCAGCCCCAGCATTTT CASSGTGGFSNQPQHF
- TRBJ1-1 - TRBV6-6 TGTGCCAGCAGTTACTCGGTTAATGAAGCTTTCTTT CASSYSVNEAFF